Listed here are 26 T cell receptor beta chains from one sample, sequenced in a study of kidney transplant recipient with SARS-CoV-2 infection. TCRdb re-called the reads with MiXCR, one entry per CDR3 protein. Of approximately 250,000 distinct CDR3 sequences in the sample, about 28% were seen once. Sequences were derived from a blood sample, sampled at baseline and between days 110 and 120 from a kidney transplant recipient. These receptors were taken from a male patient in his 30s who had COVID-19 and was a kidney transplant recipient. Some T cells may arise from the graft donor.

CDR3 sequence: CASSPPMLAGYNEQFF. The CDR3 DNA sequence: TGTGCCAGCTCACCACCTATGCTAGCGGGCTACAATGAGCAGTTCTTC. The chain carries TRBV18 and TRBJ2-1, with TRBD2 matching over 8 bases. Germline V gives CDR1 KGHSH, CDR2 LQKENI. CDR3 length: 16 amino acids. The J segment lost 3 bases and the V segment lost 0 bases, leaving 4 bases of the junction unmatched. Variable domain in full (rest from reference TRBV18 and TRBJ2-1): NAGVMQNPRHLVRRRGQEARLRCSPMKGHSHVYWYRQLPEEGLKFMVYLQKENIIDESGMPKERFSAEFPKEGPSILRIQQVVRGDSAAYFCASSPPMLAGYNEQFFGPGTRLTVL.

This clonotype was detected many times. The rearrangement joins TRBV21-1 to TRBJ2-3; the table calls TRBD2, which could not be checked here. TRBV21-1 is recorded as a pseudogene. This CDR3 comprises 17 residues. The CDR3 reads CASRKLLATVMQDTQYF. DNA of the CDR3: TGTGCCAGCAGGAAGCTTCTAGCTACAGTCATGCAAGATACGCAGTATTTT.

This clonotype has at least ten counts. The chain combines TRBV3-1 with TRBJ1-2; D unresolved. Germline CDR1 reads LGHDT; CDR2 reads YNNKEL (reference sequence). V was pared by 3 bases and J by 4 bases, with 21 bases between. The CDR3 has 17 amino acids. For the CDR3, the DNA is TGTGCCAGCAGCCACATAGCCACCCTTCGAAAGACCTATGGCTACACCTTC. It codes for CASSHIATLRKTYGYTF.

This clonotype was seen ten or more times. The V and J genes are TRBV28 and TRBJ1-5; the D gene is possibly TRBD1 (6 bases). Germline CDR1 reads MDHEN; CDR2 reads SYDVKM. Trimming left V 6 bases short and J 6 bases short, with 12 bases between. This CDR3 is 13 amino acids long. This CDR3 reads CASSLGGRQPQHF. In DNA, the CDR3 is TGTGCCAGCAGCCTTGGGGGGCGTCAGCCCCAGCATTTT.

For this clonotype: One end of the junction fails to match germline, which may point to a read error. The gene calls are TRBV24-1 and TRBJ2-1; TRBD1 aligns across 8 bases. With the DNA end fitting TRBJ2-3 better, the J assignment may be wrong. Germline values: CDR1 KGHDR, CDR2 SFDVKD. CDR3 size: 14 residues. CDR3 protein: CATRDNGGTGTQYF. CDR3 bases: TGTGCCACCAGGGACAACGGTGGGACAGGTACGCAGTATTTT.

To note about this clonotype: This may arise from a read error, as a much more abundant clone is one base away. The chain employs TRBV30 and TRBJ2-7; D may be TRBD1 (6 bases). V was cut by 4 bases and J by 6 bases, with 13 bases left in between. From germline, CDR1 is GTSNPN and CDR2 SVGIG (reference sequence). This CDR3 contains 12 residues. The chain's CDR3 is CAWNTGLCEQYF. The CDR3 region has the DNA TGTGCCTGGAATACAGGGTTGTGCGAGCAGTACTTC.

In this sample, this clonotype turned up many times. The V call is TRBV7-9, the J call TRBJ2-2; a weak D match, TRBD1 (6 bases). Germline V gene data show CDR1 as SEHNR and CDR2 as FQNEAQ (reference sequence). The CDR3 is made up of 15 amino acids. Trimming cost V 2 bases and J 4 bases, with 11 bases left between them. The CDR3 nucleotides read TGTGCCAGCAGCTTAATGCAGGGGCCCACCGGGGAGCTGTTTTTT. Protein sequence: CASSLMQGPTGELFF.

As for this clonotype: Just one base apart from a much larger clone, this may be a read error. The chain joins TRBV5-4 to TRBJ2-5; D assignment may be TRBD1 or TRBD2 (5 bases each). The DNA end is more similar to TRBJ2-7, so the J call may be wrong. The CDR3 extends over 16 amino acids. The germline V gene has CDR1 SGHNT and CDR2 YYREEE (reference sequence). The CDR3 DNA is TGTGTCAGCAGCCCCAATCCCCGGGACGGACCCTACGAGCAGTACTTC. This sequence encodes CVSSPNPRDGPYEQYF.

This clonotype was detected ten times or more. The chain links TRBV6-5 to TRBJ2-2; D call uncertain. The CDR3 sequence is 17 residues long. Germline assignment: CDR1 MNHEY and CDR2 SVGAGI. V was shortened by 5 bases and J by 0 bases, with 16 bases between the two germline ends. This chain's CDR3 is CASSTVLAPTNTGELFF. CDR3 DNA sequence: TGTGCCAGCAGTACCGTCCTGGCTCCCACGAACACCGGGGAGCTGTTTTTT.

There are a few counts of this clonotype. A read error may explain this, as a much larger clone is one base away. The chain joins TRBV12-3 or TRBV12-4 to TRBJ1-2, with D hard to call. The CDR3 runs to 17 residues. V lost 5 bases, J lost 4 bases, and 23 bases lay in between. The CDR3: CASSGIRTAGRTYGYTF. CDR3 coding DNA: TGTGCCAGCAGTGGGATCCGCACAGCAGGAAGGACCTATGGCTACACCTTC.

In its sample, this clonotype was seen many times. J is TRBJ2-7 and V is TRBV28; 10 bases align to TRBD1. This CDR3 has 14 residues. The V segment lost 5 bases and the J segment 6 bases; nucleotides outside the gene matches: 7. Germline CDR1 is MDHEN and CDR2 is SYDVKM. The CDR3 nucleotides are TGTGCCAGCAGTCTCGGACAGGGGGGGTTCGAGCAGTACTTC. Translation: CASSLGQGGFEQYF.

This clonotype was counted many times. The rearrangement links TRBV9 to TRBJ1-3; perhaps TRBD1 as D (6 bases). Trimming stripped 1 base from V and 3 bases from J, with 14 bases between. There are 16 residues in the CDR3. From germline, CDR1 is SGDLS and CDR2 YYNGEE. CDR3 coding DNA: TGTGCCAGCAGCGTAACCGCTAGGGACATTGGAAACACCATATATTTT. Translation: CASSVTARDIGNTIYF.

This clonotype was found many times. The chain combines TRBV12-3 or TRBV12-4 with TRBJ1-2; 11 bases fit TRBD1. This CDR3 has 13 residues. V gave up 6 bases and J gave up 8 bases; unmatched junction bases: 5. Here the CDR3 reads CASRGTGGKGYTF. In DNA form, the CDR3 reads TGTGCCAGCAGGGGGACAGGGGGAAAAGGCTACACCTTC.

About this clonotype: This clone may be a read error of a much larger clone one base away. V is TRBV5-6 and J is TRBJ1-2; D is uncertain. CDR1 and CDR2 from the germline V gene are SGHDT and YYEEEE. CDR3 length: 16 residues. Trimming cost V 7 bases and J 4 bases, with 23 bases left between them. The CDR3 loop is CASDRNISRKTYGYTF. Written as DNA, the CDR3 is TGTGCCAGCGATCGAAACATTAGTCGAAAGACCTATGGCTACACCTTC.

The sample holds many counts of this clonotype. The chain joins TRBV10-3 to TRBJ1-2; D perhaps matches TRBD1 (5 bases). The V and J ends lost 3 bases and 1 base respectively, with 9 bases between them. In germline, CDR1 is ENHRY, CDR2 SYGVKD. This CDR3 has 14 residues. The CDR3 loop is CAISEGAHNYGYTF. The DNA of the CDR3 is TGTGCCATCAGTGAAGGGGCCCATAACTATGGCTACACCTTC.

At least ten counts were recorded for this clonotype. This chain uses TRBV20-1 with TRBJ1-4, with D hard to call. V was trimmed by 6 bases and J by 3 bases, leaving 11 bases between them. The CDR3 contains 13 residues. CDR1 and CDR2 (germline): DFQATT, SNEGSKA (reference sequence). The CDR3 sequence is CSAPKQANEKLFF. CDR3 in DNA: TGCAGTGCCCCGAAGCAAGCTAATGAAAAACTGTTTTTT.

This clonotype was recorded only once. A read error is possible here, since a much larger clone lies one base away. The chain recombines TRBV18 with TRBJ2-5, with unresolved D. The CDR3 covers 13 residues. Germline V gives CDR1 KGHSH, CDR2 LQKENI. The CDR3 coding sequence is TGTGCCAGCTCACCGATAAACCAAGAGAACCAGTACTTC. Translation gives CASSPINQENQYF.

This clonotype was found many times. The chain is built from TRBV24-1 and TRBJ1-2; D ambiguous. Deletions cut 2 bases from V and 4 bases from J, with 19 bases between. The CDR3 loop spans 17 amino acids. Germline CDR1 reads KGHDR; CDR2 reads SFDVKD. The CDR3 bases are TGTGCCACCAGTGATTACACTAGTACCAGAAAGACCTATGGCTACACCTTC. Protein: CATSDYTSTRKTYGYTF.

This clonotype was observed a handful of times. The chain uses TRBV19 and TRBJ2-5; the match to TRBD1 covers 9 bases. The CDR3 contains 16 residues. After removal of 4 bases from V and 4 bases from J, the junction contained 10 bases not matched to a gene. CDR1 LNHDA and CDR2 SQIVND come from the germline V gene (reference sequence). The CDR3 coding sequence is TGTGCCAGTAGTAATTCTCCGGGACAGGGCCCAGAGACCCAGTACTTC. Protein product: CASSNSPGQGPETQYF.

This clonotype was seen at least ten times. V and J are TRBV2 and TRBJ2-2; a weak D match, TRBD1 (6 bases). This CDR3 is built from 14 residues. CDR1 and CDR2 (germline): SNHLY, FYNNEI. V lost 9 bases, J lost 0 bases, and 11 bases lay in between. CDR3: CASRDTANTGELFF. As DNA, the CDR3 is TGTGCCAGTCGGGACACTGCGAACACCGGGGAGCTGTTTTTT.

This clonotype was counted between two and nine times. The chain has TRBV7-7 and TRBJ1-2; D is undetermined. Deletions cut 5 bases from V and 4 bases from J, with 23 bases between. Germline CDR1 SSHAT, CDR2 FNYEAQ (reference sequence). The length of the CDR3 is 17 residues. The CDR3 here is CASSLWRKCRKTYGYTF. In DNA form, the CDR3 reads TGTGCCAGCAGCCTCTGGCGTAAGTGCCGAAAGACCTATGGCTACACCTTC.

V gene TRBV7-6 combines with J gene TRBJ1-2; no reliable D call. V dropped 4 bases and J dropped 4 bases, with 22 bases sitting between them. Germline V gene data show CDR1 as SGHVS and CDR2 as FNYEAQ. The CDR3 runs 17 residues. The CDR3 reads CASSWPVESRKTYGYTF. The CDR3 region has the DNA TGTGCCAGCAGCTGGCCGGTTGAATCTCGAAAGACCTATGGCTACACCTTC.

This clonotype has a count of ten or more. This rearrangement joins TRBV20-1 to TRBJ1-1; possible D gene TRBD1, 6 bases. The CDR3 is 14 residues long. Germline CDR1 reads DFQATT; CDR2 reads SNEGSKA (reference sequence). The V end was cut by 3 bases, the J end by 4 bases, with 15 bases between. The CDR3 reads CSASNRAGGTEAFF. In DNA, the CDR3 is TGCAGTGCTAGTAACAGGGCGGGCGGCACTGAAGCTTTCTTT.

A remark on this clonotype: This could be a read error, since a much larger clone is one nucleotide away. The chain carries TRBV7-8 and TRBJ1-5; TRBD1 matches at 7 bases. CDR1 is SGHVS, CDR2 FQNEAQ, per germline. V was pared by 5 bases and J by 2 bases, with 9 bases of the junction left unmatched. The CDR3 loop spans 16 amino acids. DNA for the CDR3: TGTGCCAGCAGCATCTACAGGGGATGGGGCAATCAGCCCCAGCATTTT. Amino acids: CASSIYRGWGNQPQHF.

Ten or more counts support this clonotype. The chain employs TRBV20-1 and TRBJ1-4; 9 bases match TRBD1. The ends lost 5 bases at V and 7 bases at J; junction bases unmatched: 11. The germline CDR1 and CDR2 sequences are DFQATT and SNEGSKA (reference sequence). There are 15 residues in the CDR3. Written as DNA, the CDR3 is TGCAGTGCTCGACCTTTACAGGGGGCGCGTGAAAAACTGTTTTTT. It specifies CSARPLQGAREKLFF.

This clonotype appeared a few times. This chain links TRBV11-2 with TRBJ2-3; tentatively, D is TRBD2 (5 bases). The V end was cut by 5 bases, the J end by 10 bases, with 16 bases between. This CDR3 has 13 residues. Germline CDR1 reads SGHAT; CDR2 reads FQNNGV. CDR3: CASSTRTDWAQYF. The CDR3 nucleotides read TGTGCCAGCAGCACTCGGACGGACTGGGCGCAGTATTTT.